These T cell receptor beta chains were read from a single sample in a study of Tregs in tolerant kidney transplant recipients. Sequencing was performed with immunoSEQ multiplex PCR; in TCRdb, only in-frame clones are kept and a portion is missing. The table records some 68,000 clones, roughly 84% of them present only once. The sample consisted of CD4+ T cells from blood. All receptors come from a human donor in good health. Each CDR3 is given without its conserved first and last residue.

V: TRBV10-3; J: TRBJ2-1; CDR3: AISDRSGLGGFWF
V: TRBV5-1; J: TRBJ2-1; CDR3: ASSFNHRQQF
V: TRBV6-1; J: TRBJ2-2; CDR3: ASSLREHGGELF
V: TRBV4-1; J: TRBJ2-1; CDR3: ASSQVSSSGGNEQF
V: TRBV7-2; J: TRBJ2-5; CDR3: ASSSPGRRGETQY
V: TRBV10-3; J: TRBJ2-7; CDR3: AIGRINGEQY
V: TRBV11-2; J: TRBJ2-7; CDR3: ASSLGSGQGLYEQY
V: TRBV5-4; J: TRBJ1-1; CDR3: ASSSPQNRGNTEAF
V: TRBV30; J: TRBJ2-2; CDR3: ASPAGELF
V: TRBV20-1; J: TRBJ2-5; CDR3: SGGTRETQY
V: TRBV19; J: TRBJ1-1; CDR3: ASSTMGDTEAF
V: TRBV7-2; J: TRBJ1-1; CDR3: ASSSGQTNTEAF
V: TRBV11-3; J: TRBJ2-7; CDR3: ASSTSYRAPYEQY
V: TRBV27; J: TRBJ1-4; CDR3: ASSSRGTNHAKLF